This T cell receptor beta chain comes out of a study of response to subunit inactivated influenza vaccine. The study's findings and limits: Seasonal influenza vaccination, on each occasion, was suggested by the authors to recruit few new T cells.

TCRdb reanalysed the RT-PCR reads using MiXCR and keeps one entry per CDR3 protein. The data show about 540,000 distinct CDR3 sequences, around 13% seen once. The CDR3 sequence is 17 residues long. Germline lookup yields CDR1 LNHNV and CDR2 YYDKDF (reference sequence). Trimming at V came to 5 bases and at J to 3 bases, leaving 10 bases not matched to a gene. The sample holds many counts of this clonotype. Its antigen remains unidentified. The TCR was taken from a man in his fifties or sixties who received an inactivated influenza vaccine. V gene TRBV15 combines with J gene TRBJ1-4, with 9 positions matching TRBD1. The sample in question was PBMCs from blood, obtained 11 to 12 days after vaccination. The DNA for the CDR3 is TGTGCCACCAGCCGGGACAGGGTTTTGTCGGCTAATGAAAAACTGTTTTTT. Its translation is CATSRDRVLSANEKLFF.